The 7 T cell receptor beta chains in this list originate from one sample, sequenced in a study of T cells in Graves' hyperthyroidism and ophthalmopathy. RNA transcripts served as the template for amplifying TCR beta CDR3 regions. During a first-round RT-PCR of the TCR CDR3, the HTBI primer set was used. MiXCR, applied by TCRdb to the multiplex PCR reads, yields one record per CDR3 protein. The sample has 250,000 or so distinct CDR3 sequences, nearly 15% seen once; the top ten hold around 31%. Sequenced sample: blood. The receptor set was obtained from a woman aged 45-65 years with Graves' hyperthyroidism that later progressed to Graves' ophthalmopathy.

Only a few counts were recorded for this clonotype. This chain joins TRBV19 and TRBJ1-4, with 8 bases aligning to TRBD1. CDR3 length: 18 amino acids. V was clipped by 5 bases and J by 2 bases; unmatched bases: 13. Germline values: CDR1 LNHDA, CDR2 SQIVND (reference sequence). The chain's CDR3 is CASSLAQGAFGTNEKLFF. CDR3 nucleotide sequence: TGTGCCAGTAGTCTTGCCCAGGGGGCGTTCGGGACTAATGAAAAACTGTTTTTT.

The sample holds many counts of this clonotype. V is TRBV28 and J is TRBJ1-1; D remains unclear. The germline V and J ends were trimmed by 3 bases and 11 bases, with 13 bases remaining between them. The germline gives CDR1 MDHEN, CDR2 SYDVKM. The CDR3 is 12 residues long. This chain's CDR3 is CASSFLGPRAFF. The CDR3 nucleotides are TGTGCCAGCAGTTTCCTCGGACCACGGGCTTTCTTT.

A few counts support this clonotype. The chain employs TRBV27 and TRBJ2-1; 8 bases map to TRBD2. V lost 2 bases, J lost 4 bases, and 7 bases stayed unmatched. The CDR3 is 16 residues long. Germline CDR1 MNHEY, CDR2 SMNVEV (reference sequence). The CDR3 is CASSLKAGDQYNEQFF. CDR3 coding DNA: TGTGCCAGCAGTTTAAAAGCGGGAGACCAATACAATGAGCAGTTCTTC.

This clonotype was counted many times. The chain joins TRBV2 to TRBJ1-2; D may be TRBD1 (6 bases). The ends were cut back, 4 bases at V and 5 bases at J, with 14 bases in the middle. This CDR3 region has 14 residues. Germline-derived CDR1 and CDR2 are SNHLY and FYNNEI. The CDR3 nucleotides are TGTGCCAGCAGTGTGACAGGCGTAGGGTATGGCTACACCTTC. Its translation is CASSVTGVGYGYTF.

This clonotype was seen many times. V gene TRBV28 combines with J gene TRBJ1-5, with a possible D match to TRBD1 (5 bases). Deletions cut 10 bases from V and 2 bases from J, with 24 bases between. The CDR3 length is 17 residues. Germline V CDR1 and CDR2: MDHEN, SYDVKM. Here the CDR3 reads CATEATWDPRGNQPQHF. In DNA, the CDR3 is TGTGCCACCGAGGCCACATGGGACCCCAGGGGCAATCAGCCCCAGCATTTT.

This clonotype was recorded many times. The chain uses TRBV28 and TRBJ2-5; TRBD1 aligns across 9 bases. The CDR3 is 18 amino acids. Per the germline V gene, CDR1 is MDHEN and CDR2 is SYDVKM. The trim removed 4 bases at V and 4 bases at J, leaving 16 bases unmatched. The CDR3 bases are TGTGCCAGCAGTTCCCAGCACGATCGGGACAGGGCAGGAGAGACCCAGTACTTC. It specifies CASSSQHDRDRAGETQYF.

This clonotype has a handful of counts. The chain uses TRBV11-3 and TRBJ2-2; 7 bases match TRBD2. The germline V gene has CDR1 SGHNT and CDR2 YENEEA. The V segment lost 4 bases and the J segment 2 bases; nucleotides outside the gene matches: 4. The CDR3 is 15 amino acids. The CDR3 DNA reads as TGTGCCAGCAGCTCCCCGGGGGGTAACACCGGGGAGCTGTTTTTT. Translating it yields CASSSPGGNTGELFF. The complete variable domain, with remaining parts taken from reference TRBV11-3 and TRBJ2-2, reads EAGVVQSPRYKIIEKKQPVAFWCNPISGHNTLYWYLQNLGQGPELLIRYENEEAVDDSQLPKDRFSAERLKGVDSTLKIQPAELGDSAVYLCASSSPGGNTGELFFGEGSRLTVL.